The 22 T cell receptor beta chains below come from one sample, sequenced in a study of T cell responses to AZD1222 COVID-19 vaccine. Libraries were prepared by immunoSEQ multiplex PCR; TCRdb keeps only in-frame clonotypes and omits some of them. The profile covers some 150,000 clones, with approximately 88% appearing a single time and about 15% taken by the ten largest. Specimen: peripheral blood, collected on day 0 of AZD1222 vaccination. The receptors stem from an adult in good health.

This rearrangement joins TRBV28 to TRBJ1-2; D possibly corresponds to TRBD1 (6 bases). CDR1 is MDHEN, CDR2 SYDVKM, per germline. This CDR3 spans 14 amino acids. Trimming pared 7 bases from V and 7 bases from J, leaving 19 bases between. As DNA, the CDR3 is TGTGCCAGCAACCGCGGACAGACCTCTGGTGGCTACACCTTC. Translated: CASNRGQTSGGYTF.

The chain combines TRBV9 with TRBJ1-3; a weak D match, TRBD1 (6 bases). CDR1 and CDR2 (germline): SGDLS, YYNGEE. The CDR3 runs 15 residues. Trimming took 0 bases from V and 2 from J, leaving 9 bases between them. The CDR3, as DNA: TGTGCCAGCAGCGTAGGTCCAGGGGCTGGAAACACCATATATTTT. It specifies CASSVGPGAGNTIYF. Filled out from reference TRBV9 and TRBJ1-3, the complete variable domain reads DSGVTQTPKHLITATGQRVTLRCSPRSGDLSVYWYQQSLDQGLQFLIQYYNGEERAKGNILERFSAQQFPDLHSELNLSSLELGDSALYFCASSVGPGAGNTIYFGEGSWLTVV.

The chain joins TRBV30 to TRBJ1-1; no firm D call. V was trimmed by 2 bases and J by 6 bases, leaving 13 bases between them. This CDR3 has 13 residues. Germline assignment: CDR1 GTSNPN and CDR2 SVGIG (reference sequence). The CDR3 spells CAWSPHVGAEAFF. CDR3 bases: TGTGCCTGGAGTCCCCACGTTGGCGCTGAAGCTTTCTTT. Looking up the rest from reference TRBV30 and TRBJ1-1 gives the full variable domain: SQTIHQWPATLVQPVGSPLSLECTVEGTSNPNLYWYRQAAGRGLQLLFYSVGIGQISSEVPQNLSASRPQDRQFILSSKKLLLSDSGFYLCAWSPHVGAEAFFGQGTRLTVV.

The gene calls are TRBV28 and TRBJ1-6; D perhaps matches TRBD1 (6 bases). Germline V lookup: CDR1 MDHEN, CDR2 SYDVKM. Between the trimmed V and J ends, which lost 3 bases and 8 bases, there was a span of 17 bases. The CDR3 is made up of 16 amino acids. The CDR3 loop is CASSFGRAGADSPLHF. The CDR3 nucleotides are TGTGCCAGCAGTTTCGGGCGGGCAGGGGCGGATTCACCCCTCCACTTT. Based on the CDR3 plus reference TRBV28 and TRBJ1-6, the full variable domain is DVKVTQSSRYLVKRTGEKVFLECVQDMDHENMFWYRQDPGLGLRLIYFSYDVKMKEKGDIPEGYSVSREKKERFSLILESASTNQTSMYLCASSFGRAGADSPLHFGNGTRLTVT.

The chain combines TRBV6-5 with TRBJ1-5; 7 bases fit TRBD1. The CDR3 spans 14 residues. The V and J ends lost 6 bases and 3 bases, in that order; junction bases with no gene match: 5. Germline V lookup: CDR1 MNHEY, CDR2 SVGAGI. The CDR3 DNA reads as TGTGCCAGCAGACAACAGGGGAACAATCAGCCCCAGCATTTT. This encodes CASRQQGNNQPQHF.

This chain links TRBV7-2 with TRBJ1-5; D uncertain. This CDR3 spans 16 amino acids. The germline CDR1 and CDR2 sequences are SGHTA and FQGNSA. V was shortened by 5 bases and J by 0 bases, with 14 bases between the two germline ends. The CDR3, as DNA: TGTGCCAGCAGCACTCCCGAAGGTAATAGCAATCAGCCCCAGCATTTT. This codes for CASSTPEGNSNQPQHF. Variable domain in full (rest from reference TRBV7-2 and TRBJ1-5): GAGVSQSPSNKVTEKGKDVELRCDPISGHTALYWYRQSLGQGLEFLIYFQGNSAPDKSGLPSDRFSAERTGGSVSTLTIQRTQQEDSAVYLCASSTPEGNSNQPQHFGDGTRLSIL.

The chain links TRBV4-2 to TRBJ2-7; D tentatively reads TRBD1 or TRBD2 (5 bases each). Between the trimmed V and J ends, which lost 6 bases and 5 bases, there was a span of 14 bases. The CDR3 is 13 residues long. The V gene's germline CDR1 is LGHNA and CDR2 YNFKEQ. The CDR3 DNA sequence: TGTGCCAGCAGGCTTGACAGAGGGCACGAGCAGTACTTC. Translation gives CASRLDRGHEQYF.

This CDR3 is CASSYSLTSGGGSLDEQYF. CDR3 nucleotides: TGTGCCAGCAGTTACTCGCTGACTAGCGGGGGGGGATCGTTGGACGAGCAGTACTTC. The rearrangement links TRBV6-2 or TRBV6-3 to TRBJ2-7; 14 positions match TRBD2. Germline CDR1 is MNHEY and CDR2 is SVGEGT. V shed 0 bases, J shed 5 bases, and the junction held 12 bases outside the gene matches. The CDR3 spans 19 residues.

The rearrangement uses TRBV3-1 (or the pseudogene TRBV3-2) and TRBJ1-6; TRBD1 agrees at 7 bases. Germline V gene sequence: CDR1 LGHDT, CDR2 YNNKEL (reference sequence). The CDR3 is 16 amino acids. The ends lost 3 bases at V and 2 bases at J; junction bases unmatched: 4. The CDR3 spells CASSQGGGAYNSPLHF. In DNA, the CDR3 is TGTGCCAGCAGCCAGGGAGGGGGCGCCTATAATTCACCCCTCCACTTT.

This clone appeared a few times. V usage is TRBV2 and J usage is TRBJ2-3, with TRBD1 as a possible D gene (7 bases). V shed 8 bases and J shed 1 base, with 16 bases lying between them. Germline V gene lookup returns CDR1 SNHLY and CDR2 FYNNEI. The CDR3 consists of 15 residues. CDR3 sequence reads: CASASTGTRTDTQYF. The CDR3 bases are TGTGCCAGCGCTTCGACAGGGACTCGCACAGATACGCAGTATTTT.

V usage is TRBV4-3 and J usage is TRBJ2-7, with D perhaps matching TRBD1 or TRBD2 (6 bases each). The germline gives CDR1 LGHNA, CDR2 YSLEER. The CDR3 is 14 residues long. V was shortened by 4 bases and J by 3 bases, with 13 bases between the two germline ends. The CDR3 loop reads CASSLEGGNYEQYF. CDR3 DNA: TGCGCCAGCAGCCTAGAAGGGGGGAACTACGAGCAGTACTTC.

The V and J genes are TRBV29-1 and TRBJ1-1; tentatively, D is TRBD1 (5 bases). CDR1 is SQVTM and CDR2 is ANQGSEA in the germline V gene. There are 13 residues in the CDR3. Trimming stripped 5 bases from V and 0 bases from J, with 10 bases between. CDR3 amino acids: CSVNKGMNTEAFF. Written as DNA, the CDR3 is TGCAGCGTTAACAAGGGGATGAACACTGAAGCTTTCTTT.

This clone was seen a single time. V is TRBV7-3 and J is TRBJ2-1, with D possibly TRBD2 on 6 matching bases. Germline assignment: CDR1 SGHTA and CDR2 FQGTGA. V lost 5 bases, J lost 7 bases, and 18 bases lay in between. The CDR3 runs 15 residues. Here the CDR3 reads CASSIDSGPSNEQFF. The CDR3 nucleotides are TGTGCCAGCAGCATCGATAGCGGCCCCTCGAATGAGCAGTTCTTC.

This chain uses TRBV6-5 with TRBJ1-1; TRBD1 is a possible D gene (6 bases). CDR1 MNHEY and CDR2 SVGAGI come from the germline V gene. The CDR3 loop spans 13 amino acids. Deletions cut 4 bases from V and 4 bases from J, with 10 bases between. For the CDR3, the DNA is TGTGCCAGCAGTTCAGGGGTGGGCACTGAAGCTTTCTTT. Its protein is CASSSGVGTEAFF.

The chain couples TRBV15 to TRBJ1-4; TRBD1 might be the D (6 bases). The CDR3 extends over 15 amino acids. V lost 5 bases and J lost 8, with 18 bases in between. From germline, CDR1 is LNHNV and CDR2 YYDKDF (reference sequence). In DNA form, the CDR3 reads TGTGCCACCAGCCCCAGGTGGGGGGGCGAGGAAAAACTGTTTTTT. Its translation: CATSPRWGGEEKLFF. Full variable domain (remainder filled in from reference TRBV15 and TRBJ1-4): DAMVIQNPRYQVTQFGKPVTLSCSQTLNHNVMYWYQQKSSQAPKLLFHYYDKDFNNEADTPDNFQSRRPNTSFCFLDIRSPGLGDTAMYLCATSPRWGGEEKLFFGSGTQLSVL.

V and J are TRBV5-5 and TRBJ1-5; no reliable D call. V dropped 4 bases and J dropped 3 bases, with 8 bases sitting between them. This CDR3 comprises 13 residues. The germline gives CDR1 SGHKS, CDR2 YYEKEE (reference sequence). DNA of the CDR3: TGTGCCAGCAGCAGACACAACAATCAGCCCCAGCATTTT. It is translated as CASSRHNNQPQHF.

This chain connects TRBV28 to TRBJ1-5; unclear D gene. CDR3 length: 12 amino acids. Trimming removed 10 bases from V and 4 bases from J, with 11 bases in between. Germline CDR1 MDHEN, CDR2 SYDVKM. The CDR3 reads CATRTPNQPQHF. CDR3 sequence (DNA): TGTGCCACTAGGACTCCAAATCAGCCCCAGCATTTT.

The chain combines TRBV5-1 with TRBJ1-2, with a possible D match to TRBD1 (5 bases). The CDR3 length is 17 residues. Per germline, CDR1 SGHRS and CDR2 YFSETQ. The V end lost 1 base, the J end lost 0 bases, and 16 bases lay between the germline ends. CDR3 DNA sequence: TGCGCCAGCAGCTTGCCGTCCGGGACGGCGGCTAACTATGGCTACACCTTC. This encodes CASSLPSGTAANYGYTF.

This chain joins TRBV5-1 and TRBJ2-7, with D tentatively TRBD1 (5 bases). V shed 0 bases and J shed 4 bases, with 11 bases lying between them. The CDR3 consists of 14 residues. Germline CDR1 is SGHRS and CDR2 is YFSETQ. As DNA, the CDR3 is TGCGCCAGCAGCTTGGTGGAGACAGTTTACGAGCAGTACTTC. It yields the protein CASSLVETVYEQYF.

This clone was seen a single time. The chain is built from TRBV19 and TRBJ1-6, with 10 bases aligning to TRBD1. The trim removed 2 bases at V and 7 bases at J, leaving 8 bases unmatched. The V gene's germline CDR1 is LNHDA and CDR2 SQIVND (reference sequence). CDR3 size: 17 residues. CDR3 residues: CASSITRDRGRNSPLHF. In nucleotides, the CDR3 is TGTGCCAGTAGTATAACCCGGGACAGGGGAAGAAATTCACCCCTCCACTTT.

The chain links TRBV9 to TRBJ2-3, with no clear D. V was shortened by 0 bases and J by 1 base, with 12 bases between the two germline ends. The length of the CDR3 is 16 residues. In germline, CDR1 is SGDLS, CDR2 YYNGEE. The CDR3 protein is CASSVGGYLGTDTQYF. The CDR3 DNA reads TGTGCCAGCAGCGTAGGCGGCTATCTCGGCACAGATACGCAGTATTTT.

CDR3 DNA: TGTGCCAGTAGTATATCTCAGGGCCAGCCCCAGCATTTT. Translated: CASSISQGQPQHF. The chain recombines TRBV19 with TRBJ1-5; tentatively, D is TRBD1 (5 bases). The CDR3 covers 13 residues. V was clipped by 2 bases and J by 7 bases, with 9 bases between them. Germline-derived CDR1 and CDR2 are LNHDA and SQIVND (reference sequence).